The clone carrying this TCR beta chain occurred a few times. Its antigen is as yet unknown. Relying on iRepertoire HTBI primers and Arm-PCR of CDR3 regions, the team built TCR beta libraries. TCRdb reanalysed the multiplex PCR reads using MiXCR and keeps one entry per CDR3 protein. The table has roughly 510,000 distinct CDR3 sequences, roughly 15% seen once. The V end was cut by 5 bases, the J end by 2 bases, with 7 bases between. Germline CDR1 SGHTA, CDR2 FQGTGA. The CDR3 contains 13 residues. This entry comes from a study of regulatory T cells in long-lasting Graves disease. This sample's time point: newly diagnosed GD, antithyroid drugs for less than 3 months. Making the TCR library involved RNA that had been extracted from PBMCs. General study points: Peripheral blood was the sole material, not thyroid tissue.

The data were also submitted as part of a second study, on T cells in Graves' hyperthyroidism and ophthalmopathy. From that report: First-round RT-PCR of the TCR CDR3 relied on the HTBI primer set.

The sample consisted of peripheral blood mononuclear cells (PBMCs), taken at new diagnosis, from a patient treated with antithyroid drugs. V gene TRBV7-3 combines with J gene TRBJ1-3; the D gene is possibly TRBD1 (5 bases). This receptor was identified in a man aged 18 to 30 with Graves disease. This CDR3 reads CASSRTTGNTIYF. The CDR3 DNA follows: TGTGCCAGCAGCCGGACAACTGGAAACACCATATATTTT.